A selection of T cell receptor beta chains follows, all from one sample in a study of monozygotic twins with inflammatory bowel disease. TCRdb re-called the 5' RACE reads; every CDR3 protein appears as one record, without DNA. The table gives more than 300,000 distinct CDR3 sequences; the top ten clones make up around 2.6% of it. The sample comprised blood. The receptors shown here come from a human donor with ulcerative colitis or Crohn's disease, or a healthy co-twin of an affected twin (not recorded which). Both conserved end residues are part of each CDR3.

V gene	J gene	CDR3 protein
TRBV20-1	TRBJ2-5	CSARATGAIETQYF
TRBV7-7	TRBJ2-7	CASSLDREREQYF
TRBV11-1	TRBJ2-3	CASSFGIPQGGPTDTQYF
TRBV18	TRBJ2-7	CASSPLREGYEQYF
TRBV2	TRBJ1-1	CASSVNAQGSAALGFF
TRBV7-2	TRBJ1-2	CASSMGARAEYGYTF
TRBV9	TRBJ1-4	CASSVLQENEKLFF
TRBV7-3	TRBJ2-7	CASSNRDSRGWEQYF
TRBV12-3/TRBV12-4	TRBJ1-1	CASSSLSLDTNTEAFF
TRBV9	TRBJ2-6	CASSAWGLAGVSGANVLTF
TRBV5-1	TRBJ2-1	CASSLWASGEGPNEQFF
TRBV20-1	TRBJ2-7	CSARPTGRTEQYF
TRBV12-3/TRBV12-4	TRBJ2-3	CASSHKGGGGLLTDTQYF
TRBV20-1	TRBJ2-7	CSASLRPRLEQYF
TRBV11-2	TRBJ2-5	CASSSWDRGGETQYF
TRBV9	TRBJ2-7	CASSVGGEVYEQYF
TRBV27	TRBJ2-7	CASTAQGRTYEQYF
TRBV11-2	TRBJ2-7	CASSSLRTSSYEQYF
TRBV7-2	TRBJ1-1	CASSLAAGQEAFF
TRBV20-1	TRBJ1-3	CSAKISGNTIYF
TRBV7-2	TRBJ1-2	CASSPRTGGLNYGYTF
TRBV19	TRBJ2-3	CASTPGLAGGKTDTQYF
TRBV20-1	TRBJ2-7	CSAAPGGYEQYF
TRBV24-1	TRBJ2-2	CATSDSRDQVSGELFF
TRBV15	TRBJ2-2	CATRNRGRSGELFF
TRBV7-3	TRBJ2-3	CASSFGTGTDTQYF
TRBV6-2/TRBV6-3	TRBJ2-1	CASSYGSPYNEQFF
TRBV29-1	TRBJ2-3	CSVQQGARSTDTQYF
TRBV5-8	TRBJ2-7	CASSLGLGSFYEQYF
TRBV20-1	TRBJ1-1	CSAPRGGDTEAFF
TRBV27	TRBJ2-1	CASSQRLGSSYNEQFF
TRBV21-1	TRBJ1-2	CASSKAGPGRYGYTF
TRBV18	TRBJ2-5	CASSPGTGRETQYF
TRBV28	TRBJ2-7	CASSQTGQGPYEQYF
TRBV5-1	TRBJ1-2	CASSLGFSGEGYTF
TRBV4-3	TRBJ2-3	CASSRTLGGRTDTQYF
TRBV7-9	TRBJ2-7	CASSLAGSKATYEQYF
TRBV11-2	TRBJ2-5	CASTSGGSYQETQYF
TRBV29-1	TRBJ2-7	CSVQGQGNEQYF
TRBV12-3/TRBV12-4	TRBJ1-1	CASSNRVVTPSTEAFF
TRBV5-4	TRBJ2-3	CASSSGGTSTDTQYF
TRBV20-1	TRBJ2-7	CSAPRIDSYEQYF
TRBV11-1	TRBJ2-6	CASSFAGREFSGANVLTF
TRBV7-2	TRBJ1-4	CASSPGTGSTNEKLFF
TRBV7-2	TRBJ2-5	CASSNTGQLKETQYF
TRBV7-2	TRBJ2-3	CASSLHPPGARDTQYF
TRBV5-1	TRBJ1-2	CASSLPRGGGAYGYTF
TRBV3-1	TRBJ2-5	CASSRRTDQETQYF
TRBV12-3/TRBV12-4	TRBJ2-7	CASNHRGGRGTSYEQYF
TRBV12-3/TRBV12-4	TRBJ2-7	CASSFQGRYEQYF
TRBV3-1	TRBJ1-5	CASSGGARNQPQHF